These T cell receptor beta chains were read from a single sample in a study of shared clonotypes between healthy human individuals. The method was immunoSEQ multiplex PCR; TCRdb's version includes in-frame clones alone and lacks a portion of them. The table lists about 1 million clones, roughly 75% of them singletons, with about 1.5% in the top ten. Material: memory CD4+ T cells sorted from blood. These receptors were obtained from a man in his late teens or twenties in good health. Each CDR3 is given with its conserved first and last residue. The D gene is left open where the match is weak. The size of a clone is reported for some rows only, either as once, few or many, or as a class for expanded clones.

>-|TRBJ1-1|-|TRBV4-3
CASSLGLMNTEAFF
TGCGCCAGCAGCCTTGGACTGATGAACACTGAAGCTTTCTTT
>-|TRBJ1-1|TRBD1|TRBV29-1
CSVRDRGVNTEAFF
TGCAGCGTCCGGGACAGGGGGGTGAACACTGAAGCTTTCTTT
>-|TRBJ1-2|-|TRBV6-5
CASAGGPYGYTF
TGTGCCAGCGCGGGGGGGCCCTATGGCTACACCTTC
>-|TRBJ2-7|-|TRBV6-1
CASSRTAYEQYF
TGTGCCAGCTCCAGGACAGCCTACGAGCAGTACTTC
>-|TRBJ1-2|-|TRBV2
CASVFEGPQQGYTF
TGTGCCAGCGTTTTTGAGGGACCGCAACAAGGCTACACCTTC
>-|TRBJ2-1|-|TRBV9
CASSADGSSYNEQFF
TGTGCCAGCAGCGCTGACGGGAGCTCCTACAATGAGCAGTTCTTC
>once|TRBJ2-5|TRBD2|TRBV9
CASSVASGRAGETQYF
TGTGCCAGCAGCGTTGCCAGCGGGAGGGCAGGGGAGACCCAGTACTTC
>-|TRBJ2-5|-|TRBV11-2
CASSLVSRPRETQYF
TGTGCCAGCAGCTTAGTGTCTCGCCCCAGGGAGACCCAGTACTTC
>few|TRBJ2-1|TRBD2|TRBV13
CASRRLAGGSYNEQFF
TGTGCCAGCAGACGGCTAGCGGGGGGCAGTTACAATGAGCAGTTCTTC
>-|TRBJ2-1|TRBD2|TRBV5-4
CASSPLASGNNEQFF
TGTGCCAGCAGCCCTTTGGCTAGCGGAAACAATGAGCAGTTCTTC
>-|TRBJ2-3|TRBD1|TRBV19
CASSSGTGVRDTQYF
TGTGCCAGTAGTTCGGGGACAGGGGTAAGAGATACGCAGTATTTT
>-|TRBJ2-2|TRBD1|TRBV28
CASSQTGSGELFF
TGTGCCAGCAGTCAGACAGGGTCCGGGGAGCTGTTTTTT
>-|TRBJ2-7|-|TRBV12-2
CASRLPREKTYRHEQYF
TGTGCAAGTCGCTTGCCCCGGGAAAAGACCTACCGGCACGAGCAGTACTTC
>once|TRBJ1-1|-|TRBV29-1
CSVGGQQSPTEAFF
TGCAGCGTTGGGGGACAACAGTCGCCCACTGAAGCTTTCTTT
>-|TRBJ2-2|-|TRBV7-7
CASRPQGGRAGELFF
TGTGCTAGCAGGCCCCAGGGAGGACGCGCCGGGGAGCTGTTTTTT
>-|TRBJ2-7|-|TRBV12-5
CASGLYIYEQYF
TGTGCTAGTGGTCTCTATATCTACGAGCAGTACTTC
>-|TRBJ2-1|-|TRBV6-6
CASSRDSTPPNEQFF
TGTGCCAGCAGTCGAGATTCCACCCCCCCCAATGAGCAGTTCTTC
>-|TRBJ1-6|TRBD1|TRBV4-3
CASSQEAGGSYNSPLHF
TGCGCCAGCAGCCAGGAGGCAGGGGGCTCCTATAATTCACCCCTCCACTTT
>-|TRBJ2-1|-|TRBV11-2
CASSLEEANEQFF
TGTGCCAGCAGCTTAGAGGAGGCGAATGAGCAGTTCTTC
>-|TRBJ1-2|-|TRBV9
CASSSQTGGGYGYTF
TGTGCCAGCAGCTCCCAGACCGGGGGAGGATATGGCTACACCTTC
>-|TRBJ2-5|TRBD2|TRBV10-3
CAIRGSSGSGETQYF
TGTGCCATCAGGGGATCTAGCGGGAGTGGAGAGACCCAGTACTTC
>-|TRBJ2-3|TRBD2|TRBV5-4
CASSLGLVAGGPGTDTQYF
TGTGCCAGCAGCTTGGGATTAGTAGCGGGTGGTCCGGGCACAGATACGCAGTATTTT
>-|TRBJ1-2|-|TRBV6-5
CASRTGTAYGYTF
TGTGCCAGCAGAACCGGGACGGCGTATGGCTACACCTTC
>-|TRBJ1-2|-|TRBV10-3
CAISGEAGQGYTF
TGTGCCATCAGTGGGGAAGCAGGGCAAGGCTACACCTTC
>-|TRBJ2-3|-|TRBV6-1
CASSGGPQDTQYF
TGTGCCAGCAGCGGGGGCCCACAAGATACGCAGTATTTT
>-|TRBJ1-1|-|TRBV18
CASSQSRNTEAFF
TGTGCCAGCTCACAATCAAGGAACACTGAAGCTTTCTTT